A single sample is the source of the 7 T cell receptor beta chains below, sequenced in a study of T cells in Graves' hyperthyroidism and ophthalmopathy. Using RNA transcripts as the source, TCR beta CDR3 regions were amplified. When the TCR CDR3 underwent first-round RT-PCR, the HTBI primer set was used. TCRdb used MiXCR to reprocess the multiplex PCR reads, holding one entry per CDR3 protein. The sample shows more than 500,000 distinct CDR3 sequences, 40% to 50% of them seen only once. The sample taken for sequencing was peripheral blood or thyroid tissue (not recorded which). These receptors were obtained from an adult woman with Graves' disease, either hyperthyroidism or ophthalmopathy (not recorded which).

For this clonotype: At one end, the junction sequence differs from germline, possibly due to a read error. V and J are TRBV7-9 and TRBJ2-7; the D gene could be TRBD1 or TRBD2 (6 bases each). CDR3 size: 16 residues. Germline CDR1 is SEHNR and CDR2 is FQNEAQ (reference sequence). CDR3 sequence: CASSQAPRGRPYEQYF. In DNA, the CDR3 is TGCGCCAGCAGCCAAGCCCCCCGGGGGCGGCCCTACGAGCAGTACTTC.

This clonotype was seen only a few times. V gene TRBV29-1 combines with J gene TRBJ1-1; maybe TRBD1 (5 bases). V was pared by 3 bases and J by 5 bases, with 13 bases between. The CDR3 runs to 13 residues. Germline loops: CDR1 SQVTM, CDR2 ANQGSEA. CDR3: CSVDKGEGTEAFF. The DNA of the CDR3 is TGCAGCGTTGACAAAGGGGAGGGGACTGAAGCTTTCTTT.

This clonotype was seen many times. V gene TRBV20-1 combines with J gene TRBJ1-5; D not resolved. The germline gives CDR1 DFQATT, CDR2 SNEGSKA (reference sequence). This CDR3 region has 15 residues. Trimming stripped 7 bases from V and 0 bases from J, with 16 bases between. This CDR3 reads CSVFDDAYSNQPQHF. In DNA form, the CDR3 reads TGCAGTGTCTTTGATGATGCTTATAGCAATCAGCCCCAGCATTTT.

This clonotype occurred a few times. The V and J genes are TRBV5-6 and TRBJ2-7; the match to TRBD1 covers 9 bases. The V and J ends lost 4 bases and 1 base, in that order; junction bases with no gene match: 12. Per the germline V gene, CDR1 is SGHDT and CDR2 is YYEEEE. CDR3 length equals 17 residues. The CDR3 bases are TGTGCCAGCAGCCACCGGGACAGGGAAACTGCGTCCTACGAGCAGTACTTC. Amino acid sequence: CASSHRDRETASYEQYF.

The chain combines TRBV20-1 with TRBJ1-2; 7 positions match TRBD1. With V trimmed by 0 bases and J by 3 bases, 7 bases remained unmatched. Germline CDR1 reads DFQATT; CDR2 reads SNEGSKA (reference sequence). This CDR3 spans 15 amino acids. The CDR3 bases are TGCAGTGCTAGAGACATCGCGGGACAGCACTATGGCTACACCTTC. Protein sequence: CSARDIAGQHYGYTF.

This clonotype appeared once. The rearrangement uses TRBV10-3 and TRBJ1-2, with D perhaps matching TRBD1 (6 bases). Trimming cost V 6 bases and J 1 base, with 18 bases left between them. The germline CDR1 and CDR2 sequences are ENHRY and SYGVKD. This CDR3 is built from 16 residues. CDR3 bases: TGTGCCATCAGCAACCGGGACAACTACCTTAACTATGGCTACACCTTC. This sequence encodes CAISNRDNYLNYGYTF.

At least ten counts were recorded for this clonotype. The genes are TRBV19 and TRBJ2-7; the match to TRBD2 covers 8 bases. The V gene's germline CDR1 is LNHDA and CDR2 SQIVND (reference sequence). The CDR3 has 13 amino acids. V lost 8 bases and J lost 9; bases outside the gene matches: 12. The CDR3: CASSGTRADGQYF. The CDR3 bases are TGTGCCAGTTCCGGGACTAGAGCAGACGGGCAGTACTTC. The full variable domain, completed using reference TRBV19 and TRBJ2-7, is DGGITQSPKYLFRKEGQNVTLSCEQNLNHDAMYWYRQDPGQGLRLIYYSQIVNDFQKGDIAEGYSVSREKKESFPLTVTSAQKNPTAFYLCASSGTRADGQYFGPGTRLTVT.